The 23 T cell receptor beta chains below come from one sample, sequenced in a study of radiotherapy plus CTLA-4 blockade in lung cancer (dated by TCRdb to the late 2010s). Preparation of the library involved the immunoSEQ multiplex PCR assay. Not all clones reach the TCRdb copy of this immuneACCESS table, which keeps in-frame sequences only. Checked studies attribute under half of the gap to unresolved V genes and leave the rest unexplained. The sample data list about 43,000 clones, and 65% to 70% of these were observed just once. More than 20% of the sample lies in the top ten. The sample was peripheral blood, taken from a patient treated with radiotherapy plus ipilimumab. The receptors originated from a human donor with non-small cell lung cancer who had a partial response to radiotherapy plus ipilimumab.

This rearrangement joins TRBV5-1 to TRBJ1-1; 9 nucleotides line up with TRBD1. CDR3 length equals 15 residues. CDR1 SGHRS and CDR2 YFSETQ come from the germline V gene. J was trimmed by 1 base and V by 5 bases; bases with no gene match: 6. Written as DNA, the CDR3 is TGCGCCAGCAGGAGGGACAGGGCCTCGAACACTGAAGCTTTCTTT. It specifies CASRRDRASNTEAFF.

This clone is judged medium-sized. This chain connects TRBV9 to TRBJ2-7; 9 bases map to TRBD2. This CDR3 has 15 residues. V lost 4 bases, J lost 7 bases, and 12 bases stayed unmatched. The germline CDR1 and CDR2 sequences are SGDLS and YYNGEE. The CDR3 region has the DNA TGTGCCAGCAGCCCCGGTCGAGCGGGGGGAGGTGAGCAGTACTTC. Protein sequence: CASSPGRAGGGEQYF.

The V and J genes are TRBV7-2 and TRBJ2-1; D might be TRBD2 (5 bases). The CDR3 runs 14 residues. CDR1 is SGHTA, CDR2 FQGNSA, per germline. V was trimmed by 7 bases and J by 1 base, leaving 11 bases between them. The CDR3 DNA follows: TGTGCCAGCACCACGGGGTGGTCCTACAATGAGCAGTTCTTC. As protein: CASTTGWSYNEQFF.

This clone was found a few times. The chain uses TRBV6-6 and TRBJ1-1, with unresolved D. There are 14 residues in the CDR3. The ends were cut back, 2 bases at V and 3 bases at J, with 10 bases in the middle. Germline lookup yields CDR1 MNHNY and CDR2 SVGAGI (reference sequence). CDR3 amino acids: CASSYLAWDTEAFF. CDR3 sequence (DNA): TGTGCCAGCAGTTACCTAGCATGGGACACTGAAGCTTTCTTT.

This chain's CDR3 is CASSGHQTWTGRSGNTIYF. DNA for the CDR3: TGTGCCAGCAGCGGCCACCAAACCTGGACAGGGCGCTCTGGAAACACCATATATTTT. This chain uses TRBV7-9 with TRBJ1-3, with 8 bases aligning to TRBD1. This CDR3 has 19 residues. Germline loops: CDR1 SEHNR, CDR2 FQNEAQ (reference sequence). J was trimmed by 0 bases and V by 5 bases; bases with no gene match: 15.

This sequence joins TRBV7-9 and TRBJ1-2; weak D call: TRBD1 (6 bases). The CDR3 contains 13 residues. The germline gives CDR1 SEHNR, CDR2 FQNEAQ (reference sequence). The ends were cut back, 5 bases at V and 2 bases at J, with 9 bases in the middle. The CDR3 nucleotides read TGTGCCAGCAGCGCCGACAGGAACTATGGCTACACCTTC. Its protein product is CASSADRNYGYTF.

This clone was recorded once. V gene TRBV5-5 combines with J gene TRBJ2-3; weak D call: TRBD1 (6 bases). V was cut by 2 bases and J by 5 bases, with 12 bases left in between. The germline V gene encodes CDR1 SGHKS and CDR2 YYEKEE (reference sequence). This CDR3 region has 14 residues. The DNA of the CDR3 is TGTGCCAGCAGCTTAGCAACAGGGCAAGATACGCAGTATTTT. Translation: CASSLATGQDTQYF.

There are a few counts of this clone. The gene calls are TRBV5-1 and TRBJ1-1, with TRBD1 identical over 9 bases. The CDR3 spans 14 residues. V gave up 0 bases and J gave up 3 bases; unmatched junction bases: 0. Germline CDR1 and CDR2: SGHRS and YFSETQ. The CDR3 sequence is CASSLGTGDTEAFF. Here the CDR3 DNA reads TGCGCCAGCAGCTTGGGGACAGGGGACACTGAAGCTTTCTTT.

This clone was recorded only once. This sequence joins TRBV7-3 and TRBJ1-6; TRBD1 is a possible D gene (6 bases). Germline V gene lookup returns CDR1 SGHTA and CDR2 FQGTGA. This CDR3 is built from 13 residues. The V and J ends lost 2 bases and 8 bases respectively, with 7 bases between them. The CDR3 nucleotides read TGTGCCAGCAGCTTACGACAGGATTCACCCCTCCACTTT. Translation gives CASSLRQDSPLHF. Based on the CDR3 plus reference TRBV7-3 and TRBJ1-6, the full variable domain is GAGVSQTPSNKVTEKGKYVELRCDPISGHTALYWYRQSLGQGPEFLIYFQGTGAADDSGLPNDRFFAVRPEGSVSTLKIQRTERGDSAVYLCASSLRQDSPLHFGNGTRLTVT.

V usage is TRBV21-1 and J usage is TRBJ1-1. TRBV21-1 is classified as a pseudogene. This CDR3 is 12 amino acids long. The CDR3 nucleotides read TGTGCCAGCAGTGGGGGGACCTTTGAAGCTTTCTTT. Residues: CASSGGTFEAFF.

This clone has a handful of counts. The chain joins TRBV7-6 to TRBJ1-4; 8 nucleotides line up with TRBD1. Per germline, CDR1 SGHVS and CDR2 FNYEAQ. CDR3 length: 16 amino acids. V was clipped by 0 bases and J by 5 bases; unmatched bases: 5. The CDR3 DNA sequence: TGTGCCAGCAGCTTAGCCGGAGGGACAGGAAATGAAAAACTGTTTTTT. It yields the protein CASSLAGGTGNEKLFF.

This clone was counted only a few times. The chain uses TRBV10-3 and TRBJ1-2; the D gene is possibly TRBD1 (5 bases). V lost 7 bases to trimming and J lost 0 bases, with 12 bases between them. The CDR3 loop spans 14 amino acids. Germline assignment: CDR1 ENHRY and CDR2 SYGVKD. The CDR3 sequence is CAINPQVANYGYTF. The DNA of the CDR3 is TGTGCCATCAACCCACAGGTAGCTAACTATGGCTACACCTTC.

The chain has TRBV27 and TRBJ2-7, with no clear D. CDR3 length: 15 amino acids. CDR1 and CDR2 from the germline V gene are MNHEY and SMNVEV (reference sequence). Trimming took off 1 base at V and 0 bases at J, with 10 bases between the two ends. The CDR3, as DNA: TGTGCCAGCAGTTTATTACCAGGTACCTCCTACGAGCAGTACTTC. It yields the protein CASSLLPGTSYEQYF.

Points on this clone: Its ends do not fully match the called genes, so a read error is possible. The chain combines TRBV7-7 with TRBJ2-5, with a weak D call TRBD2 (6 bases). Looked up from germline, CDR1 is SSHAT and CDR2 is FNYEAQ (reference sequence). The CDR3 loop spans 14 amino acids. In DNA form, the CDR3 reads TGTGCTAGCAGCTTAGGGGACTCCCAAGAGACCCAGTACTTC. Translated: CASSLGDSQETQYF.

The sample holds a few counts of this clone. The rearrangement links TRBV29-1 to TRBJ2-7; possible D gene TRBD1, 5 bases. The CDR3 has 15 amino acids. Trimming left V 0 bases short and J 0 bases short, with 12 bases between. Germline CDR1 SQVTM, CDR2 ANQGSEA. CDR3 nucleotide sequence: TGCAGCGTTGAAGATGGGGCAAGGAGCTCCTACGAGCAGTACTTC. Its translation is CSVEDGARSSYEQYF.

CDR3 sequence (DNA): TGTGCCAGCAGTGATGCAGCGGGGGATTACAATGAGCAGTTCTTC. It translates to CASSDAAGDYNEQFF. V usage is TRBV6-4 and J usage is TRBJ2-1, with 8 nucleotides matching TRBD2. V lost 3 bases to trimming and J lost 4 bases; unmatched junction nucleotides: 5. CDR3 length: 15 amino acids. CDR1 and CDR2 (germline): MRHNA, SNTAGT.

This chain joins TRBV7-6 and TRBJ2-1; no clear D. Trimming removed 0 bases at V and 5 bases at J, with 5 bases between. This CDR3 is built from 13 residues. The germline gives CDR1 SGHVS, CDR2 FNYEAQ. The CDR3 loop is CASSLAANNEQFF. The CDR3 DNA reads TGTGCCAGCAGCTTAGCCGCGAACAATGAGCAGTTCTTC.

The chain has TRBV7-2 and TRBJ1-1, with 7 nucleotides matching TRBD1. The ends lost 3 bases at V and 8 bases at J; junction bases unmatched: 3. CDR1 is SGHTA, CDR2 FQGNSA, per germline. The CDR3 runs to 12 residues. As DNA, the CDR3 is TGTGCCAGCAGCTTGGGGACAGCAGAAGCTTTCTTT. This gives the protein CASSLGTAEAFF.

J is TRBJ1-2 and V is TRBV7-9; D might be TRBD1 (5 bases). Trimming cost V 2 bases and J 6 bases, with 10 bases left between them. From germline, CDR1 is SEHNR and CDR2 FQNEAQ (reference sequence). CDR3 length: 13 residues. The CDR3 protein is CASSLQGLHGYTF. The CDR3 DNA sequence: TGTGCCAGCAGCTTACAGGGTCTCCATGGCTACACCTTC.

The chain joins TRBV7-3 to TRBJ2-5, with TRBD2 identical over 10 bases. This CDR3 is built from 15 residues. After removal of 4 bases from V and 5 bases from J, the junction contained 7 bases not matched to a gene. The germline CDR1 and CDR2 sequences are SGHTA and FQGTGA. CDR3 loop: CASSYLAGAVETQYF. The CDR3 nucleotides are TGTGCCAGCAGCTATCTAGCGGGAGCGGTGGAGACCCAGTACTTC.

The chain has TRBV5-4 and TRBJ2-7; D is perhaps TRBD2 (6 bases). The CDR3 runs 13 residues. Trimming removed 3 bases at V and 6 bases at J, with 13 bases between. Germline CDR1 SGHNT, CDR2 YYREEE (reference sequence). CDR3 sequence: CASSWGPGVEQYF. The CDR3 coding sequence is TGTGCCAGCAGCTGGGGTCCGGGGGTCGAGCAGTACTTC. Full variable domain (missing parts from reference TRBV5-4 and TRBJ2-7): ETGVTQSPTHLIKTRGQQVTLRCSSQSGHNTVSWYQQALGQGPQFIFQYYREEENGRGNFPPRFSGLQFPNYSSELNVNALELDDSALYLCASSWGPGVEQYFGPGTRLTVT.

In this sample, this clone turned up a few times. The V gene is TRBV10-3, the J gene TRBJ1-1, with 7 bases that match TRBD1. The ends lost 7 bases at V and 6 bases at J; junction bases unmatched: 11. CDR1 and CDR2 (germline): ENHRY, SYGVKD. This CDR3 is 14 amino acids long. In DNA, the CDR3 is TGTGCCATCAAATTGACAGGGTCCCGCGCTGAAGCTTTCTTT. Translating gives CAIKLTGSRAEAFF.

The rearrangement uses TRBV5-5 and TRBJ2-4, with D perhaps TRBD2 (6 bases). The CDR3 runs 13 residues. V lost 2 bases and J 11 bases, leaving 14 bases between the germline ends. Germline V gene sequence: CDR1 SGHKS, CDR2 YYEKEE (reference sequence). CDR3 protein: CASSFRDSKFQYF. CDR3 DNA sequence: TGTGCCAGCAGCTTTCGGGACTCCAAGTTTCAGTACTTC.